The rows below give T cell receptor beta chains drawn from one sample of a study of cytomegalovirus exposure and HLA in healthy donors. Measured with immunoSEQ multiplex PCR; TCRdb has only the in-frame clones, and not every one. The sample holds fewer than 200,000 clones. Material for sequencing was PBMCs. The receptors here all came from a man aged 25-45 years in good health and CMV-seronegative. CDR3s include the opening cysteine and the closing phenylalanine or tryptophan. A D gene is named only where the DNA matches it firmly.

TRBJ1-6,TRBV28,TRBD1,CASRGQSYNSPLHF,TGTGCCAGCAGGGGACAGTCCTATAATTCACCCCTCCACTTT
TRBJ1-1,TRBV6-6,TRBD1,CASSTGQGVDTEAFF,TGTGCCAGCAGTACGGGACAGGGGGTGGACACTGAAGCTTTCTTT
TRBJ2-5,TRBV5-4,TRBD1,CASSARQGSETQYF,TGTGCCAGCAGCGCCCGACAGGGTTCGGAGACCCAGTACTTC
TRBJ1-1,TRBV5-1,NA,CASSWTEAGTEAFF,TGCGCCAGCAGCTGGACAGAAGCAGGCACTGAAGCTTTCTTT
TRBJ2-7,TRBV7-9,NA,CASHLVFEEAQYF,TGTGCCAGCCACCTGGTTTTTGAGGAAGCGCAGTACTTC
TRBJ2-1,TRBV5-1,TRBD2,CASSPEGLSRWQFF,TGCGCCAGCAGCCCGGAGGGACTAAGCCGTTGGCAGTTCTTC
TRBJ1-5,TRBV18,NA,CASSPESGAAYPVHF,TGTGCCAGCTCACCAGAGTCAGGGGCCGCATACCCCGTGCATTTT
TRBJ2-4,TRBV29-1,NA,CSVDTTGIQYF,TGCAGCGTTGACACCACCGGCATTCAGTACTTC
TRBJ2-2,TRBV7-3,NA,CASSLMATNPNTGELFF,TGTGCCAGCAGCTTAATGGCCACCAACCCGAACACCGGGGAGCTGTTTTTT
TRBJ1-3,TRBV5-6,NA,CASSFASILSGNTIYF,TGTGCCAGCAGCTTTGCTTCGATACTCTCTGGAAACACCATATATTTT
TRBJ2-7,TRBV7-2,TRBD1,CASSLGTGAYEQYF,TGTGCCAGCAGCTTGGGGACAGGGGCCTACGAGCAGTACTTC
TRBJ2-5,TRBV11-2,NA,CASSLVGGETQYF,TGTGCCAGCAGCTTAGTTGGGGGGGAGACCCAGTACTTC
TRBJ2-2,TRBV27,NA,CASSLSTLGGELFF,TGTGCCAGCAGTTTATCGACCCTAGGCGGGGAGCTGTTTTTT
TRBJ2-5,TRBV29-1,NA,CSVAGTQYF,TGCAGCGTAGCCGGGACCCAGTACTTC
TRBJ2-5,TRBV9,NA,CASSVDIGQETQYF,TGTGCCAGCAGCGTAGATATCGGGCAAGAGACCCAGTACTTC
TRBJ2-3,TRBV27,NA,CASSFGLLYTDTQYF,TGTGCCAGCAGTTTCGGACTCCTCTACACAGATACGCAGTATTTT
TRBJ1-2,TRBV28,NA,CASSSGNNYGYTF,TGTGCCAGCAGTTCAGGGAACAACTATGGCTACACCTTC
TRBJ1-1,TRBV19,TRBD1,CASSMGQLNTEAFF,TGTGCCAGTAGTATGGGACAGTTGAACACTGAAGCTTTCTTT
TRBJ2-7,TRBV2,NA,CASGGDWTGWIYEQYF,TGTGCCAGCGGGGGGGACTGGACAGGGTGGATCTACGAGCAGTACTTC
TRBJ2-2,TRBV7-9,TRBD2,CASSSRTSGNTGELFF,TGTGCCAGCAGCTCGAGGACTAGCGGAAACACCGGGGAGCTGTTTTTT
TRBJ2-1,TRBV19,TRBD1,CASTPTGTGVYNEQFF,TGTGCCAGTACCCCAACCGGGACAGGGGTCTACAATGAGCAGTTCTTC
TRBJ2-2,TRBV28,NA,CASSLTEHTGELFF,TGTGCCAGCAGTTTGACAGAACACACCGGGGAGCTGTTTTTT
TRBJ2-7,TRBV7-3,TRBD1,CASSYGTGAYEQYF,TGTGCCAGCAGCTACGGGACAGGGGCCTACGAGCAGTACTTC
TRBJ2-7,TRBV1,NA,CTGSQEGADEQYF,TGCACCGGTAGCCAAGAGGGAGCAGACGAGCAGTACTTC
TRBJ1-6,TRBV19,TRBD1,CATNLDRARGSPLHF,TGTGCCACTAACCTCGACAGGGCAAGGGGTTCACCCCTCCACTTT
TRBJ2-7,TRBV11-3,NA,CASSPILSPPFVPPDEQYF,TGTGCCAGCAGCCCGATTCTGAGCCCTCCGTTTGTCCCCCCCGACGAGCAGTACTTC
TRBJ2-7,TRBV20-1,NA,CSAASMYEQYF,TGCAGTGCTGCCTCAATGTACGAGCAGTACTTC
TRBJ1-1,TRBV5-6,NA,CASSWQTEAFF,TGTGCCAGCAGCTGGCAAACTGAAGCTTTCTTT
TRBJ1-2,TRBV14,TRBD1,CASSQDLEGTGVLGGYTF,TGTGCCAGCAGCCAAGATCTTGAGGGGACAGGGGTGCTGGGTGGCTACACCTTC
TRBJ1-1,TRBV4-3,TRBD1,CASSLGTGKWLGTEAFF,TGCGCCAGCAGCCTTGGGACAGGGAAGTGGTTGGGCACTGAAGCTTTCTTT
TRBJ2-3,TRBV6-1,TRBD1,CASSEAGTGTQYF,TGTGCCAGCAGTGAAGCGGGGACAGGTACGCAGTATTTT
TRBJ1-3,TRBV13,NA,CASSSIHRSPIGNTIYF,TGTGCCAGCAGCTCGATTCACCGTAGCCCTATTGGAAACACCATATATTTT
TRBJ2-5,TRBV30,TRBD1,CAWSVQGEETQYF,TGTGCCTGGAGTGTGCAGGGGGAAGAGACCCAGTACTTC
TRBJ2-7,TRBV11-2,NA,CASSPLLRGGLGYEQYF,TGTGCCAGCAGCCCCCTTTTGAGAGGAGGATTGGGATACGAGCAGTACTTC
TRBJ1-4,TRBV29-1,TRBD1,CSVGTDTLLTNEKLFF,TGCAGCGTGGGGACAGACACCCTTTTAACTAATGAAAAACTGTTTTTT
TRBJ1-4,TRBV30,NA,CAWKWSVGNEKLFF,TGTGCCTGGAAGTGGTCAGTCGGGAATGAAAAACTGTTTTTT
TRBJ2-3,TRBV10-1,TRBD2,CASSGTSGGPDTQYF,TGCGCCAGCAGTGGGACTAGCGGGGGGCCAGATACGCAGTATTTT
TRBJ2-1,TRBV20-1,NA,CSATLGKEQFF,TGCAGTGCTACACTAGGGAAAGAGCAGTTCTTC
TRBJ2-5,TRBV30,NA,CAWRAQETQYF,TGTGCCTGGAGGGCACAAGAGACCCAGTACTTC
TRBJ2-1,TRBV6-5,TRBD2,CASSYGGRRNEQFF,TGTGCCAGCAGTTACGGCGGGAGGAGGAATGAGCAGTTCTTC
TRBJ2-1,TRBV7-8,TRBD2,CASSLYGGANEQFF,TGTGCCAGCAGCTTATACGGGGGGGCGAATGAGCAGTTCTTC
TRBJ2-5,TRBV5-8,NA,CASSLAVGRETQYF,TGTGCCAGCAGCTTGGCTGTTGGGAGGGAGACCCAGTACTTC
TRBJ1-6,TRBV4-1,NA,CASSQGKGEVNSPLHF,TGCGCCAGCAGCCAAGGGAAGGGAGAGGTAAATTCACCCCTCCACTTT